The rows below give T cell receptor beta chains drawn from one sample of a study of T cells in localized non-small cell lung cancer. Sequenced by immunoSEQ multiplex PCR; TCRdb stores in-frame clones only, minus some. Of 20,000 to 25,000 clones detected, 90% appear once; the ten largest clones hold 6.9%. Sequenced material: peripheral blood, taken before any cancer treatment. These receptors all come from a woman between 35 and 70 years old with stage I lung adenocarcinoma. Each CDR3 is given with its conserved first and last residue. The D gene is left open where the match is weak. Some rows mark clone size as missing; the rest say once, few, many or name a class of expanded clone.

J,size,V,length,D,CDR3,DNA
TRBJ2-7,NA,TRBV2,13,NA,CGVGAAPVRGQYF,TGCGGGGTGGGCGCGGCACCCGTACGAGGGCAGTACTTC
TRBJ2-3,NA,TRBV27,13,NA,CAAGLLSTDTQYF,TGTGCCGCCGGACTTTTGAGCACAGATACGCAGTATTTT
TRBJ1-4,medium-sized,TRBV7-2,13,NA,CASSLTTNEKLFF,TGTGCCAGCAGCTTAACCACTAATGAAAAACTGTTTTTT
TRBJ2-1,NA,TRBV11-3,14,NA,CASSLEGAFNEQFF,TGTGCCAGCAGCTTAGAGGGAGCGTTTAATGAGCAGTTCTTC
TRBJ2-1,NA,TRBV11-1,15,NA,CASSLRGGYYNEQFF,TGTGCCAGCAGCTTACGGGGCGGTTACTACAATGAGCAGTTCTTC
TRBJ2-1,NA,TRBV7-3,15,TRBD1,CASSLRQGTYNEQFF,TGTGCCAGCAGCTTAAGACAGGGGACATACAATGAGCAGTTCTTC
TRBJ1-2,NA,TRBV19,14,TRBD1,CASRPGQGSDGYTF,TGTGCCAGTAGGCCTGGACAGGGGTCAGATGGCTACACCTTC
TRBJ2-5,NA,TRBV7-2,13,TRBD1,CASSPDRAVTQYF,TGTGCCAGCAGCCCCGACAGGGCGGTGACCCAGTACTTC
TRBJ2-5,NA,TRBV15,15,NA,CATSRDQGMGETQYF,TGTGCCACCAGCAGAGATCAGGGGATGGGGGAGACCCAGTACTTC
TRBJ2-1,NA,TRBV9,16,TRBD2,CASSILGLAGNNEQFF,TGTGCCAGCAGTATTCTGGGGCTAGCGGGAAACAATGAGCAGTTCTTC
TRBJ2-7,NA,TRBV13,17,TRBD2,CASSLNVVAGASYEQYF,TGTGCCAGCAGCTTGAACGTTGTAGCGGGAGCGAGCTACGAGCAGTACTTC
TRBJ2-2,once,TRBV6-5,13,NA,CASSYLGAGELFF,TGTGCCAGCAGTTACCTAGGGGCCGGGGAGCTGTTTTTT
TRBJ1-2,once,TRBV27,13,NA,CASSPGHNYGYTF,TGTGCCAGCAGCCCCGGACACAACTATGGCTACACCTTC
TRBJ1-5,few,TRBV2,14,NA,CASKGPGTNQPQHF,TGTGCCAGCAAAGGTCCCGGAACCAATCAGCCCCAGCATTTT
TRBJ1-2,once,TRBV28,15,TRBD1,CASSPAGTGGFGYTF,TGTGCCAGCAGTCCCGCCGGGACAGGGGGCTTTGGCTACACCTTC
TRBJ1-2,NA,TRBV6-1,15,NA,CASSERWGGGYGYTF,TGTGCCAGCAGTGAAAGGTGGGGAGGAGGTTATGGCTACACCTTC
TRBJ2-5,NA,TRBV5-1,14,TRBD1,CASSWGTGEETQYF,TGCGCCAGCAGCTGGGGGACAGGGGAAGAGACCCAGTACTTC
TRBJ2-1,NA,TRBV27,14,TRBD2,CAIGEAGPYNEQFF,TGTGCCATCGGGGAAGCGGGACCTTACAATGAGCAGTTCTTC
TRBJ1-1,NA,TRBV18,17,NA,CASSGRGGSNLNTEAFF,TGTGCCAGCTCAGGCCGGGGGGGTTCCAATTTGAACACTGAAGCTTTCTTT
TRBJ2-2,NA,TRBV19,15,TRBD1,CASSPRTGVDGELFF,TGTGCCAGTAGTCCCCGGACAGGGGTTGACGGGGAGCTGTTTTTT
TRBJ1-2,NA,TRBV6-5,13,TRBD1,CASRGTGGYGYTF,TGTGCCAGCAGGGGGACAGGAGGGTATGGCTACACCTTC
TRBJ2-3,NA,TRBV6-5,13,TRBD2,CASREGLVDTQYF,TGTGCCAGCAGGGAGGGACTAGTGGATACGCAGTATTTT
TRBJ1-1,NA,TRBV29-1,12,NA,CSVLRVNTEAFF,TGCAGCGTTCTTCGGGTGAACACTGAAGCTTTCTTT
TRBJ2-5,NA,TRBV14,13,NA,CASSQNLQETQYF,TGTGCCAGCAGCCAAAATCTTCAAGAGACCCAGTACTTC
TRBJ2-2,NA,TRBV9,15,NA,CASSVDPAQSGELFF,TGTGCCAGCAGCGTAGACCCAGCCCAGTCCGGGGAGCTGTTTTTT
TRBJ1-4,NA,TRBV6-5,16,NA,CASSYSGQTPNEKLFF,TGTGCCAGCAGTTACTCTGGACAGACCCCCAATGAAAAACTGTTTTTT
TRBJ1-1,NA,TRBV19,17,TRBD1,CASSMSFLGTGGTEAFF,TGTGCCAGTAGTATGAGTTTTCTCGGGACAGGCGGCACTGAAGCTTTCTTT
TRBJ2-7,NA,TRBV7-2,12,NA,CASSDRGSEQYF,TGTGCCAGCAGCGACCGAGGCTCCGAGCAGTACTTC
TRBJ2-1,NA,TRBV5-1,16,NA,CASSLTRTGNLNEQFF,TGCGCCAGCAGCCTTACCCGGACTGGGAATCTTAATGAGCAATTCTTC
TRBJ2-3,NA,TRBV18,22,TRBD2,CASSANRGLAGGGDSSTDTQYF,TGTGCCAGCTCAGCGAACCGGGGACTAGCGGGAGGAGGAGATTCTAGCACAGATACGCAGTATTTT
TRBJ2-3,NA,TRBV11-2,13,NA,CASSWGGADTQYF,TGTGCCAGCAGCTGGGGGGGCGCAGATACGCAGTATTTT
TRBJ1-3,NA,TRBV2,14,NA,CASKVDRWQNTIYF,TGTGCCAGCAAGGTGGACCGATGGCAAAACACCATATATTTT